These 2 T cell receptor beta chains were sequenced from one sample in a study of T cell repertoires in cytomegalovirus infection (dated by TCRdb to about 2019). Sequencing instrument: Illumina HiSeq 1500. TCRdb reprocessing: public reads trimmed at Q25 with fastp, clones called with MiXCR, in-frame beta chains kept. Merged by CDR3 protein, the rows form single entries marked with the most common genes and DNA. The sample includes some 700,000 distinct CDR3 sequences, with around 31% observed a single time. The biggest ten clones account for about 20% of the sample. These receptors have no identified antigens. The treatment or condition label, read with the paper, signifies: in vitro stimulation with specific CMV peptide epitopes to enrich CMV-specific T cells. Sample: cultured PBMCs, taken from culture after CMV antigen stimulation. The receptor set was obtained from a human donor in good health (CMV status not recorded). Some clones in this sample may be carry-over from other donors' samples.

This clonotype was observed at least ten times. V gene TRBV7-8 combines with J gene TRBJ1-5; D gene unclear. Trimming removed 4 bases at V and 4 bases at J, with 11 bases between. CDR1 is SGHVS and CDR2 is FQNEAQ in the germline V gene. This CDR3 has 14 residues. CDR3 sequence reads: CASSSGRPNQPQHF. The CDR3 DNA follows: TGTGCCAGCAGCTCCGGTCGTCCGAATCAGCCCCAGCATTTT.

A few counts support this clonotype. The J gene is TRBJ1-1, the V gene TRBV15; 8 positions agree with TRBD1. CDR1 LNHNV and CDR2 YYDKDF come from the germline V gene (reference sequence). This CDR3 region has 17 residues. V lost 0 bases and J lost 5; bases outside the gene matches: 11. CDR3 sequence reads: CATSRDLQGQGGTEAFF. Written as DNA, the CDR3 is TGTGCCACCAGCAGAGATTTACAAGGACAGGGAGGAACTGAAGCTTTCTTT. Full variable domain (rest looked up from reference TRBV15 and TRBJ1-1): DAMVIQNPRYQVTQFGKPVTLSCSQTLNHNVMYWYQQKSSQAPKLLFHYYDKDFNNEADTPDNFQSRRPNTSFCFLDIRSPGLGDTAMYLCATSRDLQGQGGTEAFFGQGTRLTVV.